The 17 T cell receptor beta chains below were found in one sample sequenced in a study of T cell responses to AZD1222 COVID-19 vaccine. Generated by immunoSEQ multiplex PCR, the TCRdb table keeps only in-frame clones and is missing some. The sample contains 90,000 to 150,000 clones, 86% of which appear only once. The sequencing used peripheral blood, collected on day 0 of AZD1222 vaccination. These receptors came from an adult in good health.

J is TRBJ2-2 and V is TRBV18; no reliable D call. The V gene's germline CDR1 is KGHSH and CDR2 LQKENI. CDR3 length: 14 amino acids. Trimming took off 3 bases at V and 1 base at J, with 6 bases between the two ends. Here the CDR3 DNA reads TGTGCCAGCTCACCCCAACAGAACACCGGGGAGCTGTTTTTT. Protein product: CASSPQQNTGELFF.

V and J are TRBV15 and TRBJ2-3; 11 nucleotides match TRBD1. Trimming took 8 bases from V and 3 from J; bases not matched to a gene: 7. The germline V gene encodes CDR1 LNHNV and CDR2 YYDKDF (reference sequence). The CDR3 is 15 amino acids. The CDR3 region has the DNA TGTGCCACCCGAACGGGACAGGGGGTGACAGATACGCAGTATTTT. Translated, it gives CATRTGQGVTDTQYF.

This clone was recorded only once. The rearrangement uses TRBV4-1 and TRBJ1-1; D gene unclear. Germline values: CDR1 MGHRA, CDR2 YSYEKL. Trimming cost V 3 bases and J 0 bases, with 20 bases left between them. This CDR3 region has 18 residues. CDR3 amino acids: CASSHGRGAVHMNTEAFF. DNA of the CDR3: TGCGCCAGCAGCCATGGTAGAGGTGCGGTCCACATGAACACTGAAGCTTTCTTT.

The table lists this clone with a count of one. The chain has TRBV7-2 and TRBJ1-4; 9 bases line up with TRBD1. The CDR3 contains 15 residues. Germline CDR1 SGHTA, CDR2 FQGNSA. The trim removed 3 bases at V and 8 bases at J, leaving 7 bases unmatched. CDR3 nucleotides: TGTGCCAGCAGCTTTCACAGGGGGCCGGGGGAAAAACTGTTTTTT. Translated: CASSFHRGPGEKLFF. The full variable domain, its missing parts supplied by reference TRBV7-2 and TRBJ1-4, is GAGVSQSPSNKVTEKGKDVELRCDPISGHTALYWYRQSLGQGLEFLIYFQGNSAPDKSGLPSDRFSAERTGGSVSTLTIQRTQQEDSAVYLCASSFHRGPGEKLFFGSGTQLSVL.

V gene TRBV6-2 or TRBV6-3 combines with J gene TRBJ2-3; 14 positions match TRBD2. The V gene end was trimmed by 2 bases and the J gene end by 3 bases; junction bases not matched to a gene: 16. The CDR3 extends over 21 amino acids. Germline-derived CDR1 and CDR2 are MNHEY and SVGEGT. The CDR3 DNA follows: TGTGCCAGCAGTTACCCAGGACTAGCGGGAGGAACTAGCACGGGTACAGATACGCAGTATTTT. Protein sequence: CASSYPGLAGGTSTGTDTQYF.

This chain uses TRBV24-1 with TRBJ2-2; possibly TRBD1 for D (6 bases). The V end lost 5 bases, the J end lost 4 bases, and 13 bases lay between the germline ends. Germline V CDR1 and CDR2: KGHDR, SFDVKD. This CDR3 is 15 amino acids long. This chain's CDR3 is CATSAPEQGTGELFF. DNA of the CDR3: TGTGCCACCAGTGCCCCAGAACAGGGCACCGGGGAGCTGTTTTTT.

The chain carries TRBV30 and TRBJ1-6; possible D gene TRBD1, 5 bases. Trimming removed 1 base from V and 9 bases from J, with 16 bases in between. The CDR3 consists of 15 residues. The germline gives CDR1 GTSNPN, CDR2 SVGIG (reference sequence). The CDR3 bases are TGTGCCTGGAGTGGGGGCGCCATTAGAGGTTCACCCCTCCACTTT. Its protein product is CAWSGGAIRGSPLHF.

This chain connects TRBV6-5 to TRBJ2-5, with D hard to call. V was clipped by 5 bases and J by 6 bases, with 10 bases between them. Germline V gene sequence: CDR1 MNHEY, CDR2 SVGAGI. The CDR3 spans 12 residues. CDR3 residues: CASSKGIQTQYF. DNA for the CDR3: TGTGCCAGCAGTAAGGGAATCCAGACCCAGTACTTC.

This sequence joins TRBV9 and TRBJ1-1; D not resolved. Germline V gene data show CDR1 as SGDLS and CDR2 as YYNGEE. The CDR3 loop spans 16 amino acids. Trimming took 0 bases from V and 1 from J, leaving 13 bases between them. CDR3 region: CASSVGVVGPNTEAFF. CDR3 DNA: TGTGCCAGCAGCGTAGGGGTGGTTGGACCGAACACTGAAGCTTTCTTT.

This chain uses TRBV27 with TRBJ1-5; D is uncertain. V shed 0 bases and J shed 7 bases, with 7 bases lying between them. CDR3 length: 13 residues. Germline CDR1 MNHEY, CDR2 SMNVEV (reference sequence). This chain's CDR3 is CASSLSFYQPQHF. CDR3 bases: TGTGCCAGCAGTTTATCCTTTTACCAGCCCCAGCATTTT.

This clone was picked up one time. The chain combines TRBV7-2 with TRBJ2-1, with D possibly called TRBD1 or TRBD2 (6 bases each). The CDR3 contains 16 residues. Germline CDR1 and CDR2: SGHTA and FQGNSA. V lost 5 bases and J 5 bases, leaving 19 bases between the germline ends. The DNA for the CDR3 is TGTGCCAGCAGCGGCACTTGGGGGGCAGGGAACAATGAGCAGTTCTTC. Residues: CASSGTWGAGNNEQFF.

Comments on this clone: One junction end disagrees with the germline gene, perhaps due to a read error. This chain uses TRBV7-8 with TRBJ2-7, with 8 bases aligning to TRBD2. In germline, CDR1 is SGHVS, CDR2 FQNEAQ. This CDR3 contains 15 residues. Written as DNA, the CDR3 is TGTGCCAGCAGTTTAGTAGCGGGACTTTCTAAGGAGCAGTACTTC. Translated: CASSLVAGLSKEQYF.

The rearrangement uses TRBV27 and TRBJ1-1, with 9 bases matching TRBD1. The CDR3 is made up of 15 amino acids. Trimming at V came to 1 base and at J to 4 bases, leaving 4 bases not matched to a gene. Germline CDR1 and CDR2: MNHEY and SMNVEV (reference sequence). The CDR3 region is CASSLLVTGGTEAFF. CDR3 nucleotides: TGTGCCAGCAGTTTATTGGTGACAGGGGGCACTGAAGCTTTCTTT.

The CDR3 protein is CASSFHGGYEQYF. In DNA form, the CDR3 reads TGTGCCAGCAGTTTTCACGGGGGATACGAGCAGTACTTC. This chain links TRBV28 with TRBJ2-7, with D tentatively TRBD2 (6 bases). Germline assignment: CDR1 MDHEN and CDR2 SYDVKM. V was trimmed by 3 bases and J by 4 bases, leaving 10 bases between them. This CDR3 region has 13 residues.

The count of this clone is one. The genes are TRBV12-3 or TRBV12-4 and TRBJ1-1, with D unclear. Trimming cost V 7 bases and J 6 bases, with 12 bases left between them. The CDR3 covers 12 residues. The DNA of the CDR3 is TGTGCCAGCACTTATGGGGTGTCTGAAGCTTTCTTT. Its translation: CASTYGVSEAFF.

This chain uses TRBV3-1 (or the pseudogene TRBV3-2) with TRBJ2-2; D call uncertain. This CDR3 spans 14 amino acids. Looked up from germline, CDR1 is LGHDT and CDR2 is YNNKEL (reference sequence). Between the trimmed V and J ends, which lost 3 bases and 5 bases, there was a span of 10 bases. The CDR3 region has the DNA TGTGCCAGCAGCCAGGGTGGGTTAACCGGGGAGCTGTTTTTT. Encoded protein: CASSQGGLTGELFF.

The V call is TRBV19, the J call TRBJ1-2, with D unresolved. Trimming left V 3 bases short and J 2 bases short, with 7 bases between. The germline V gene has CDR1 LNHDA and CDR2 SQIVND (reference sequence). The CDR3 has 13 amino acids. The CDR3 sequence: CASSIGRNYGYTF. In nucleotides, the CDR3 is TGTGCCAGTAGTATCGGCAGAAACTATGGCTACACCTTC.